The T cell receptor (beta chain) under discussion was sequenced for a study of blood T cells in healthy people across ages (dated by TCRdb to the mid-2010s). As for the study more broadly: In model experiments, roughly one uniquely barcoded TCR beta cDNA molecule per two T cells was captured by template switching. The study analyzed two additional independent replicas of 1 million unique cDNA reads from the same blood draw for two donors, one aged 18 to 30 and one aged 80 or older. To avoid experimental bias, donors of different ages were distributed randomly across sequencing lanes. The donors were divided into four age groups: young (average roughly 15 years), middle-aged (under 40), aged (approximately 64) and long-lived (82). Using deep sequencing normalized with unique cDNA molecular identifiers, the study measured how TCR beta repertoire diversity changes with age. General study outcomes and caveats: Observed TCR beta diversity per million T cells fell roughly linearly with age, and a significant reduction was already apparent by age about 36. Because the CMV infection status of the donors was unknown, age-related changes in expanded clonotypes may potentially have been confounded. Conclusive comparison of naive and antigen-experienced compartments was prevented by the profiling of bulk unsorted PBMCs. The long-lived group showed more naive CD4+ T cells, fewer expanded clones and increased TCR diversity than the aged group, suggesting age selection. A strong correlation was found between observed TCR beta diversity and the percentage of naive T cells measured by flow cytometry. Total diversity estimates from one million sequenced T cells were considered lower bounds and underestimates.

Donors were under 40 systemically healthy Caucasian individuals from Russia aged roughly 6 to 90 years. Each donor gave around 9.5 milliliters of peripheral blood, collected into EDTA-treated Vacutainer tubes. Ficoll-Paque density-gradient centrifugation was used to isolate PBMCs, with at least 6 million obtained per sample. Trizol reagent was used to extract total RNA from the PBMCs, yielding at least 5.5 micrograms per sample. The percentages of naive CD45RAhigh/CD27high T cells were determined by flow cytometry on a PBMC aliquot from every donor. To prepare the library, 5' RACE was applied. Sequencing relied on an Illumina HiSeq 2500. A second PCR of roughly 7 to 12 cycles was run with a J-beta primer mix and a sample-barcoded 5' primer. A template-switch 5' adaptor carrying 12 random nucleotides introduced a unique molecular identifier onto each TCR beta cDNA molecule. Each sample yielded at least 2.5 million CDR3-containing paired-end reads. First-strand cDNA synthesis was performed from all RNA using the Mint cDNA synthesis kit, with priming by a TRBC-specific oligonucleotide. Following uracil-DNA glycosylase treatment, a first 18-cycle PCR with universal primers M1SS and BC2_uni_R was performed on all cDNA. As for how the authors treated the data: For normalization, 1 million high-quality reads were randomly selected from each sample, with every read carrying a distinct molecular identifier. Reads with shared molecular identifiers were discarded instead of being binned into consensus sequences. MiTCR, with a Q25 quality threshold and the strictest error-elimination algorithm, was used for CDR3 identification, clonotype clustering and error correction. A nonparametric unseen species model with Euler transformation was used to estimate a lower bound on total TCR beta diversity. TCRdb ran its own pipeline on the public reads, namely fastp trimming at Q25 and MiXCR clone calling, and kept in-frame beta chains. Entries that share a CDR3 protein sequence are merged under the most common genes and DNA. These V and J calls originate from TCRdb's pipeline instead of the authors' own analysis. This sample comprises hundreds of thousands of distinct CDR3 sequences, 40% to 60% of them detected only once. The ten largest clones capture roughly 13% of the sample.

CDR1 and CDR2 were assigned from the germline V gene (reference sequence) as MNHEY and SMNVEV. V loses 5 bases at its end and J loses 3 bases; junction bases beyond the gene matches: 11. The cysteine opens and the phenylalanine closes a CDR3 of 17 amino acids. Only the CDR3 DNA stays, 51 bases, in frame from base 1. This clonotype was detected only once. The clone's antigen remains unknown. Per-base qualities were not stored, and no clone one base away is much larger. The specimen sequenced was blood. The sequence came from a young man in good health. The chain employs TRBV27 and TRBJ1-4, and 8 junctional nucleotides match TRBD1. The CDR3 corresponds to CASSPTMDRAANEKLFF. Here is the DNA: TGTGCCAGCAGTCCGACGATGGACAGGGCGGCTAATGAAAAACTGTTTTTT.